The rows below give T cell receptor beta chains drawn from one sample of a study of cytomegalovirus exposure and HLA in healthy donors. Assay: immunoSEQ multiplex PCR; the TCRdb copy retains only in-frame clones and omits some. The sample consists of around 66,000 clones, around 97% of them appearing once. The source material was PBMCs. The receptor source for this set is a young woman in good health and CMV-seropositive. CDR3s include the opening cysteine and the closing phenylalanine or tryptophan. D genes are given only for firm matches. Where a row states a size, it is once, few, many or the class of an expanded clone; other rows omit it.

D: .
size: .
J: TRBJ1-2
V: TRBV27
DNA: TGTGCCAGCAGTTTATCGTCGGGGGGGGTAACCTATGGCTACACCTTC
CDR3: CASSLSSGGVTYGYTF

D: TRBD2
size: .
J: TRBJ2-2
V: TRBV10-3
DNA: TGTGCCACCTCAGGACTAGCGGGAGTCCCAGACACCGGGGAGCTGTTTTTT
CDR3: CATSGLAGVPDTGELFF

D: TRBD1
size: .
J: TRBJ2-7
V: TRBV5-1
DNA: TGCGCCAGCAGCTTAATCCCGCAGGGGGAATCCTACGAGCAGTACTTC
CDR3: CASSLIPQGESYEQYF

D: TRBD1
size: .
J: TRBJ1-1
V: TRBV5-4
DNA: TGTGCCAGCAGCTTGAGGTCAGGGGGCACTGAAGCTTTCTTT
CDR3: CASSLRSGGTEAFF

D: .
size: .
J: TRBJ2-3
V: TRBV5-4
DNA: TGTGCCAGCAGCTTGGGGCAGGGGTCCCCCACAGATACGCAGTATTTT
CDR3: CASSLGQGSPTDTQYF

D: TRBD1
size: once
J: TRBJ1-1
V: TRBV6-6
DNA: TGTGCCAGCAGTTACTTTCCACAGGGGGCTGAAGCTTTCTTT
CDR3: CASSYFPQGAEAFF

D: .
size: .
J: TRBJ1-5
V: TRBV28
DNA: TGTGCCAGCAGTCGCCAGAGGGTCGATCAGCCCCAGCATTTT
CDR3: CASSRQRVDQPQHF

D: .
size: .
J: TRBJ1-1
V: TRBV29-1
DNA: TGCAGCGTTGATTCGGGGAACCAGGAGGCAGCTTTCTTT
CDR3: CSVDSGNQEAAFF

D: .
size: .
J: TRBJ2-4
V: TRBV5-4
DNA: TGTGCCAGCAGCCACTCTATAGCCAAAAACATTCAGTACTTC
CDR3: CASSHSIAKNIQYF

D: .
size: .
J: TRBJ1-5
V: TRBV7-2
DNA: TGTGCCAGCACCCCGTTCTCGGGGAATCAGCCCCAGCATTTT
CDR3: CASTPFSGNQPQHF

D: TRBD1
size: .
J: TRBJ1-4
V: TRBV6-5
DNA: TGTGCCAGCAGTTTCTCCGGGACAGCGTCTGAAAAACTGTTTTTT
CDR3: CASSFSGTASEKLFF

D: .
size: .
J: TRBJ1-1
V: TRBV6-5
DNA: TGTGCCAGCAGTTACTCGGGGGGGAACACTGAAGCTTTCTTT
CDR3: CASSYSGGNTEAFF

D: .
size: .
J: TRBJ2-7
V: TRBV4-1
DNA: TGCGCCAGCAGCCAAAAGGGGGACTCCTACGAGCAGTACTTC
CDR3: CASSQKGDSYEQYF

D: TRBD1
size: .
J: TRBJ2-6
V: TRBV19
DNA: TGTGCCAGTAGTGGAGAACCCGGGACAGGGAATCCTGGGGCCAACGTCCTGACTTTC
CDR3: CASSGEPGTGNPGANVLTF

D: .
size: .
J: TRBJ2-5
V: TRBV6-1
DNA: TGTGCCAGCAGTCGTACAGAACAAGAGACCCAGTACTTC
CDR3: CASSRTEQETQYF

D: .
size: .
J: TRBJ2-1
V: TRBV30
DNA: TGTGCCTGGAATCCTGCGGCCAATGAGCAGTTCTTC
CDR3: CAWNPAANEQFF

D: TRBD1
size: once
J: TRBJ2-7
V: TRBV19
DNA: TGTGCCAGAGGGGGCCAAAAGCCGTACGAGCAGTACTTC
CDR3: CARGGQKPYEQYF

D: TRBD1
size: .
J: TRBJ2-7
V: TRBV9
DNA: TGTGCCAGCAGCCCAAAGGACAGGCCCCACGAGCAGTACTTC
CDR3: CASSPKDRPHEQYF

D: TRBD1
size: .
J: TRBJ1-5
V: TRBV9
DNA: TGTGCCAGCAGCGTAGGCGGACAGGGCAATCAGCCCCAGCATTTT
CDR3: CASSVGGQGNQPQHF

D: TRBD2
size: .
J: TRBJ2-4
V: TRBV2
DNA: TGTGCCAGCAGTGAATATAGCGGGACTAACATTCAGTACTTC
CDR3: CASSEYSGTNIQYF

D: .
size: .
J: TRBJ1-5
V: TRBV10-3
DNA: TGTGCCATCAGTGATCGGGGGGCTCAGCCCCAGCATTTT
CDR3: CAISDRGAQPQHF

D: .
size: .
J: TRBJ2-7
V: TRBV11-2
DNA: TGTGCCAGCAGCCCCCTCAGGACAAGCTCCTACGAGCAGTACTTC
CDR3: CASSPLRTSSYEQYF

D: TRBD1
size: .
J: TRBJ1-1
V: TRBV27
DNA: TGTGCCAGCAGTCCTTTCCATTGGACAGGATCGTTGAACACTGAAGCTTTCTTT
CDR3: CASSPFHWTGSLNTEAFF

D: .
size: .
J: TRBJ2-7
V: TRBV21-1
DNA: TGTGCCAGCGTAGGGAGGTCGGGACTAGCGGGAGGGAACCTTTGCGAGCAGTACTTC
CDR3: CASVGRSGLAGGNLCEQYF

D: .
size: once
J: TRBJ1-2
V: TRBV6-1
DNA: TGTGCCAGCAGTGACTGGGACTTCTATGGCTACACCTTC
CDR3: CASSDWDFYGYTF

D: TRBD1
size: .
J: TRBJ2-7
V: TRBV29-1
DNA: TGCAGCGGGGGACAGGGCTACGAGCAGTACTTC
CDR3: CSGGQGYEQYF

D: TRBD2
size: .
J: TRBJ2-1
V: TRBV9
DNA: TGTGCCAGCAGCGTAGGGGTAGCGGGACGTTACAATGAGCAGTTCTTC
CDR3: CASSVGVAGRYNEQFF

D: .
size: .
J: TRBJ2-5
V: TRBV28
DNA: TGTGCCAGCAGTTTCTCTCGGTTGGAGGAGACCCAGTACTTC
CDR3: CASSFSRLEETQYF

D: .
size: .
J: TRBJ2-7
V: TRBV5-1
DNA: TGCGCCAGCAGCCTGATCCAGGGCGGCTACGAGCAGTACTTC
CDR3: CASSLIQGGYEQYF

D: TRBD1
size: .
J: TRBJ2-1
V: TRBV5-4
DNA: TGTGCCAGCAGCTCGAATTCTGAGGGGGCTGAGCAGTTCTTC
CDR3: CASSSNSEGAEQFF

D: TRBD1
size: .
J: TRBJ1-5
V: TRBV6-5
DNA: TGTGCCAGCAGTTACTCGGGGGACAGCCTTAAGCCCCAGCATTTT
CDR3: CASSYSGDSLKPQHF

D: .
size: .
J: TRBJ1-5
V: TRBV6-1
DNA: TGTGCCAGCAGGGACAGATTCAATCAGCCCCAGCATTTT
CDR3: CASRDRFNQPQHF

D: .
size: .
J: TRBJ2-5
V: TRBV6-5
DNA: TGTGCCAGCAGTTACATAGGTTCAGGGGCGGAGGAGACCCAGTACTTC
CDR3: CASSYIGSGAEETQYF

D: TRBD2
size: .
J: TRBJ2-2
V: TRBV5-1
DNA: TGCGCCAGCAGCTCCCGGGGGGGGACCGGGGAGCTGTTTTTT
CDR3: CASSSRGGTGELFF

D: TRBD1
size: .
J: TRBJ2-5
V: TRBV7-2
DNA: TGTGCCAGCAGCAGGAGTGGGACAGGGGAAGAGACCCAGTACTTC
CDR3: CASSRSGTGEETQYF

D: .
size: .
J: TRBJ1-1
V: TRBV30
DNA: TGTGCCTGGAGCTTCCTCGGACAGAGTGAGGCTTTCTTT
CDR3: CAWSFLGQSEAFF

D: .
size: few
J: TRBJ2-5
V: TRBV7-9
DNA: TGTGCCAGCAGCTTAGACTATTTGATAGAGACCCAGTACTTC
CDR3: CASSLDYLIETQYF

D: .
size: .
J: TRBJ2-3
V: TRBV28
DNA: TGTGCCAGCAGTTTACTAGCAGGAGATACGCAGTATTTT
CDR3: CASSLLAGDTQYF

D: TRBD1
size: once
J: TRBJ2-7
V: TRBV30
DNA: TGTGCCTGGAGCCCCCTCCCCGGGACAGGGAGGTACTTC
CDR3: CAWSPLPGTGRYF

D: .
size: .
J: TRBJ1-1
V: TRBV5-4
DNA: TGTGCCAGCAGATTCGGTAGGGGAGAAGCTTTCTTT
CDR3: CASRFGRGEAFF

D: TRBD2
size: .
J: TRBJ2-1
V: TRBV7-2
DNA: TGTGCCAGCAGCTTAGGGATAGCGGGGGGGTCTTCGGAGCAGTTCTTC
CDR3: CASSLGIAGGSSEQFF

D: .
size: .
J: TRBJ1-1
V: TRBV2
DNA: TGTGCCAGCAATCGGGCGGCGGGGTTGACTGAAGCTTTCTTT
CDR3: CASNRAAGLTEAFF

D: .
size: .
J: TRBJ2-7
V: TRBV21-1
DNA: TGTGCCAGCAGCAAACGTTCAGGGGGTTGCTCCTACGAGCAGTACTTC
CDR3: CASSKRSGGCSYEQYF

D: .
size: .
J: TRBJ2-1
V: TRBV9
DNA: TGTGCCAGCAGCGGGACAGTTTCTTACAATGAGCAGTTCTTC
CDR3: CASSGTVSYNEQFF

D: TRBD2
size: .
J: TRBJ2-5
V: TRBV13
DNA: TGTGCCAGCAGCTTTAGACTAGCCAAAGAGACCCAGTACTTC
CDR3: CASSFRLAKETQYF